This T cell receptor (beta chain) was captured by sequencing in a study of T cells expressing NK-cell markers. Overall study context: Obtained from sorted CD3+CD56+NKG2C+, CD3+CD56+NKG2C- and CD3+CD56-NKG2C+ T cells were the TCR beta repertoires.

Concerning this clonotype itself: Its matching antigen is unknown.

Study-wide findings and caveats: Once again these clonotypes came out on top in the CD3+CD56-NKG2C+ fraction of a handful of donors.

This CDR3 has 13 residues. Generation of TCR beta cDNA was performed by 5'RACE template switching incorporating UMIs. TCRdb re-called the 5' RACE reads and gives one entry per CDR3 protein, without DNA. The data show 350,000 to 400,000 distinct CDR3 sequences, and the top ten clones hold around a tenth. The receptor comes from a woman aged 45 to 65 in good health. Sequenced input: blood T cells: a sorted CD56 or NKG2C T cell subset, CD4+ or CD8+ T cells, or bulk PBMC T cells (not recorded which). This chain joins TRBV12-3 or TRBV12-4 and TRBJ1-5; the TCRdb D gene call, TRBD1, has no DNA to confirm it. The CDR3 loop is CASSYDRAQPQHF.